This T cell receptor beta chain was sequenced for a study of Graves' ophthalmopathy and Graves' hyperthyroidism (dated by TCRdb to the late 2010s). About the full investigation: Peripheral blood was collected at initial diagnosis, prior to any treatment. To explore V-J signatures that distinguish ophthalmopathy from hyperthyroidism, a discovery set of about a hundred patients was enrolled, made up of 43 with ophthalmopathy and roughly 57 with stable hyperthyroidism. Following sampling, methimazole starting at 30 mg daily was administered to hyperthyroidism patients, and high-dose intravenous methylprednisolone was administered to ophthalmopathy patients. To tell Graves' ophthalmopathy apart from Graves' hyperthyroidism, and to predict which patients would progress to ophthalmopathy, the study relied on TCR beta repertoire signatures. In total, around 140 blood samples were TCR-sequenced: 40 to 45 ophthalmopathy, 75 hyperthyroidism and 17 hyperthyroidism-to-ophthalmopathy patients. In roughly 6 hyperthyroidism patients, T-cell repertoires of thyroid tissue and blood were compared. The 85 to 100 discovery patients were divided at random into training and test sets in a 7:3 ratio. An independent validation cohort was composed of around 19 hyperthyroidism patients and approximately 15 patients who later progressed from hyperthyroidism to ophthalmopathy.

CDR3 length: 13 amino acids, cysteine to phenylalanine. Only the CDR3 portion is preserved as DNA: 39 bases, with reading frame beginning at the first base. A distance of 6 bases separates the germline ends of V and J, which lose 2 bases and 5 bases respectively. CDR1 and CDR2 are drawn from the germline V gene: SGHAT, FQNNGV. For repertoire sequencing, the TCR beta CDR3 regions were amplified from RNA transcripts. HTBI primers and the Qiagen OneStep RT-PCR kit were used in a first-round RT-PCR, which was followed by a second-round multiplex PCR, size selection and purification. The libraries underwent paired-end sequencing with 100 bp reads on an Illumina HiSeq2000. Per the authors' processing: SOAPnuke was used for read processing, and reads with adapters, uncalled bases, a mean Phred below 15, or no exact constant-primer or identifier match were discarded. COPE v1.2.5 was used to merge high-quality paired reads. Each unique nucleotide sequence was defined as a clonotype, and clonotypes were aligned to IMGT TRB V, D and J references with MiTCR v1.1. The analysis was limited to V-J combinations with a frequency above 0.0001, which together covered roughly 99% of the repertoires. For each V-J combination, a TCR clonal expansion and chaos score was defined as F50 clonal expansion divided by the chaos observed in the TCRdist matrix. Welch's t-statistics and random forest were used to reduce the features to 13 V-J combinations, which were then used as input to a naive Bayes classifier. The Morisita-Horn index was used to measure how similar the thyroid and blood repertoires were. The public reads were run again by TCRdb, first through fastp at Q25 and then through MiXCR, and only productive beta chains were kept. Records with the same CDR3 protein are collapsed into one entry carrying the most frequent genes and DNA. TCRdb assigned the V and J calls; the authors' analysis was not used. Present in this sample are some 410,000 distinct CDR3 sequences, more than 20% of which were seen just once. The top ten hold around 3.2% of the sample.

This clonotype was detected ten times or more. Its antigen is still unknown. No clone much larger than this one lies a single base away; base qualities are absent. General conclusions and limits of the study: Most of the expanded thyroid clonotypes with a frequency above 0.001 were also detected in blood, and it was suggested that the thyroid immune response may be reflected by blood repertoires. In cross-validation, the 13-signature model distinguished ophthalmopathy from stable hyperthyroidism with 87.88% sensitivity and 81% to 82% specificity, while in the test set the corresponding values were about 80% and 75%. In validation, the model predicted ophthalmopathy progression with about 70% sensitivity and around 72% specificity; some 13 predicted patients were CT-confirmed with GO in a median of about 6.1 months. No statistical method was used to predetermine the sample size, and group allocation was not hidden from the investigators.

Stable hyperthyroidism was defined as no progression to ophthalmopathy within 18 months of follow-up. Hyperthyroidism patients were newly diagnosed, with disease duration under 2 months, and aged 18 to 65 years. Patients with other autoimmune diseases, uncontrolled infections, pregnancy or lactation were excluded. Diagnosis relied on clinical symptoms, serum thyroxine, TRAb, thyroid ultrasound and orbital computed tomography. Using Ficoll-Paque density gradient centrifugation, PBMCs were isolated from 8.5 to 10 ml of fresh peripheral blood. Total RNA was extracted using Trizol reagent, and RNA quality was checked on an Agilent 2100 Bioanalyzer.

This sequence originates from a woman younger than 30 with stable Graves' hyperthyroidism. Donor details come from another sample of the same person, matched by shared clones. This chain joins TRBV11-2 to TRBJ2-2; no D gene can be assigned with confidence. Source material: peripheral blood. Read as DNA, the sequence is TGTGCCAGCAGCTTATTACCTACCGGGGAGCTGTTTTTT. Its protein is CASSLLPTGELFF. Full variable domain (CDR3 extended with the reference TRBV11-2 and TRBJ2-2 proteins): EAGVAQSPRYKIIEKRQSVAFWCNPISGHATLYWYQQILGQGPKLLIQFQNNGVVDDSQLPKDRFSAERLKGVDSTLKIQPAKLEDSAVYLCASSLLPTGELFFGEGSRLTVL.